This T cell receptor (beta chain) was identified in a study of OX40 agonist ivuxolimab in advanced cancers. Study context: Patients' therapy was ivuxolimab, an antibody that acts as an agonist of OX40 (CD134).

Study-level findings and limits: Relative to CD4+, CD8+ T cells held more expanded clones on average.

For this clone: Its antigen is as yet unknown.

Sampling times: baseline, cycle 4 day 1, cycle 7 day 1. Only in-frame clones appear in the TCRdb table, and some are missing; sequencing was by immunoSEQ multiplex PCR. This sample has about 61,000 clones, with 92% found just once. Germline V gene sequence: CDR1 LGHNA, CDR2 YSLEER. V lost 6 bases and J 4 bases, leaving 23 bases between the germline ends. The CDR3 consists of 17 residues. The chain combines TRBV4-3 with TRBJ2-3; D ambiguous. The clonotype was recovered from an adult with an advanced solid tumor such as melanoma, head and neck, liver or kidney cancer. The specimen was CD4+ or CD8+ T cells sorted from blood, collected in a trial of the OX40 agonist ivuxolimab. The CDR3 coding sequence is TGCGCCAGCAGATACACATCGGACCCGGCTGGTGCAGATACGCAGTATTTT. Protein sequence: CASRYTSDPAGADTQYF.